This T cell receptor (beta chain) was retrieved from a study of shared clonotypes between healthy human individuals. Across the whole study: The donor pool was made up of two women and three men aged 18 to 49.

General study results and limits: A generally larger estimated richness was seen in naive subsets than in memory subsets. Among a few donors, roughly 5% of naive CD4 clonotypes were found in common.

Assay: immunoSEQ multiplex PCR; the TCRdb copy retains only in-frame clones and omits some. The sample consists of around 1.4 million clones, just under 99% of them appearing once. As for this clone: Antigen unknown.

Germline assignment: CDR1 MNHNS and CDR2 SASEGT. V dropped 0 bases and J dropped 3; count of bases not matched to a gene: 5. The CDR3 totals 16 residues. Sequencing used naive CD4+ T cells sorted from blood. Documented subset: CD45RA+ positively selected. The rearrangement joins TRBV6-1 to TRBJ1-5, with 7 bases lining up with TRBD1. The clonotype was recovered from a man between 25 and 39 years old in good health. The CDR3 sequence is CASSEAGTVINQPQHF. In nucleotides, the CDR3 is TGTGCCAGCAGTGAAGCCGGGACAGTTATCAATCAGCCCCAGCATTTT.